This T cell receptor (beta chain) was identified during a study of T-cell reconstitution after alpha-beta-depleted transplantation in children. This CDR3 has 16 residues. Germline V gene sequence: CDR1 DFQATT, CDR2 SNEGSKA (reference sequence). V shed 0 bases and J shed 3 bases, with 12 bases lying between them. Preparation of the TCRbeta library involved a method that used unique molecular identifiers. TCRdb analysed the PCR reads with MiXCR anew, one entry per CDR3 protein. The data contain almost 500,000 distinct CDR3 sequences, roughly an eighth of them singletons. The origin of this receptor is a human donor who donated a stem cell graft to a child with combined immunodeficiency. The V call is TRBV20-1, the J call TRBJ1-6; D might be TRBD1 (5 bases). The specimen was PBMCs from the stem cell graft donor, collected from the stem cell graft. The CDR3 spells CSARDPRGVYNSPLHF. DNA of the CDR3: TGCAGTGCTAGAGATCCCCGGGGGGTCTATAATTCACCCCTCCACTTT.